This T cell receptor beta chain was identified in a study of T cell responses to AZD1222 COVID-19 vaccine. Study-wide findings and caveats: White British people made up most donors, females outnumbered males, and clonal diversity was possibly underestimated.

A word on this clone: Its cognate antigen is unknown.

Generated by immunoSEQ multiplex PCR, the TCRdb table keeps only in-frame clones and is missing some. Of about 170,000 clones detected, 90% to 95% appear once; the ten largest clones hold around 4%. This CDR3 is 15 amino acids long. Germline lookup yields CDR1 MNHEY and CDR2 SVGAGI. The J segment lost 7 bases and the V segment lost 2 bases, leaving 5 bases of the junction unmatched. The specimen was peripheral blood, collected on day 0 of AZD1222 vaccination. The origin of this receptor is an adult in good health. V is TRBV6-5 and J is TRBJ1-2, with 12 bases matching TRBD1. CDR3 sequence reads: CASSYGTGGKFGYTF. As DNA, the CDR3 is TGTGCCAGCAGTTACGGGACAGGGGGCAAATTTGGCTACACCTTC.